The 31 T cell receptor beta chains below were found in one sample sequenced in a study of shared clonotypes between healthy human individuals. Method: immunoSEQ multiplex PCR; TCRdb's copy keeps in-frame clones and lacks some. The data contain around 720,000 clones, 73% of them singletons. The sample was memory CD4+ T cells sorted from blood. Subset denoted: CD45RA-negative fraction. The source is a woman between 25 and 40 years old in good health.

This clone was picked up a small number of times. CDR3 residues: CASSSDPSYEQYF. The CDR3 nucleotides are TGTGCCAGCAGTTCGGACCCATCCTACGAGCAGTACTTC. The J gene is TRBJ2-7, the V gene TRBV27, with no clear D. Trimming removed 4 bases at V and 1 base at J, with 8 bases between. Germline CDR1 reads MNHEY; CDR2 reads SMNVEV (reference sequence). This CDR3 is 13 amino acids long.

The rearrangement joins TRBV28 to TRBJ2-3, with D unclear. V lost 6 bases to trimming and J lost 6 bases, with 19 bases between them. Germline V CDR1 and CDR2: MDHEN, SYDVKM. This CDR3 comprises 15 residues. The CDR3 region is CASRRPGPDADTQYF. CDR3 sequence (DNA): TGTGCCAGCAGACGACCCGGGCCTGACGCGGATACGCAGTATTTT.

The rearrangement uses TRBV27 and TRBJ2-6; TRBD1 matches 10 bases. V lost 3 bases and J lost 2; bases outside the gene matches: 22. CDR3 length: 23 amino acids. The germline gives CDR1 MNHEY, CDR2 SMNVEV (reference sequence). CDR3: CASSFSPKRRDRGGGAGANVLTF. CDR3 DNA: TGTGCCAGCAGTTTCAGTCCAAAACGCCGGGACAGGGGTGGTGGAGCTGGGGCCAACGTCCTGACTTTC.

CDR3 sequence (DNA): TGCGCCAGCAGTCAAAGGAACACTGAAGCTTTCTTT. Amino acids: CASSQRNTEAFF. The chain uses TRBV23-1 and TRBJ1-1; D ambiguous. TRBV23-1 is placed among ORFs of uncertain function. The CDR3 totals 12 residues. Trimming stripped 2 bases from V and 1 base from J, with 2 bases between.

This chain joins TRBV5-1 and TRBJ2-7, with D possibly being TRBD1 or TRBD2 (5 bases each). The CDR3 is 14 residues long. Trimming left V 1 base short and J 2 bases short, with 10 bases between. The germline V gene has CDR1 SGHRS and CDR2 YFSETQ. CDR3 sequence: CASSLTGTPYEQYF. As DNA, the CDR3 is TGCGCCAGCAGCTTGACCGGGACCCCCTACGAGCAGTACTTC.

CDR3 in amino acids: CASSVGLRNSYNEQFF. DNA for the CDR3: TGTGCCAGCAGCGTGGGGTTGAGGAACTCCTACAATGAGCAGTTCTTC. The genes are TRBV7-2 and TRBJ2-1; D remains unclear. CDR3 length: 16 amino acids. The germline gives CDR1 SGHTA, CDR2 FQGNSA. V was cut by 5 bases and J by 0 bases, with 14 bases left in between.

The CDR3 DNA is TGTGCCAGCAGTCCTGATAGGGGGGTAAATCAGCCCCAGCATTTT. Translation: CASSPDRGVNQPQHF. V gene TRBV6-5 combines with J gene TRBJ1-5; the D gene is possibly TRBD1 (6 bases). The germline V and J ends were trimmed by 5 bases and 4 bases, with 15 bases remaining between them. Looked up from germline, CDR1 is MNHEY and CDR2 is SVGAGI. The CDR3 is 15 amino acids.

The rearrangement uses TRBV15 and TRBJ1-2; 8 nucleotides line up with TRBD1. With V trimmed by 2 bases and J by 8 bases, 13 bases remained unmatched. The CDR3 consists of 16 residues. Germline loops: CDR1 LNHNV, CDR2 YYDKDF (reference sequence). The CDR3 coding sequence is TGTGCCACCAGCAGATCCCCCGGGACAGGCTATGGAGGCTACACCTTC. Translating gives CATSRSPGTGYGGYTF.

This clone has only a few counts. The same CDR3 also results from other DNA sequences found in this sample. This rearrangement joins TRBV5-1 to TRBJ2-3; 10 bases line up with TRBD2. CDR3 length: 14 residues. V lost 2 bases to trimming and J lost 4 bases; unmatched junction nucleotides: 1. Germline V gives CDR1 SGHRS, CDR2 YFSETQ. The CDR3 sequence: CASSLAGGPDTQYF. CDR3 nucleotides: TGCGCCAGCAGCTTAGCGGGAGGGCCAGATACGCAGTATTTT. Supplemented by reference TRBV5-1 and TRBJ2-3, the full variable domain reads KAGVTQTPRYLIKTRGQQVTLSCSPISGHRSVSWYQQTPGQGLQFLFEYFSETQRNKGNFPGRFSGRQFSNSRSEMNVSTLELGDSALYLCASSLAGGPDTQYFGPGTRLTVL.

This chain connects TRBV28 to TRBJ2-7, with D hard to call. V dropped 4 bases and J dropped 4 bases, with 17 bases sitting between them. CDR1 and CDR2 (germline): MDHEN, SYDVKM. The CDR3 covers 15 residues. The CDR3 DNA reads TGTGCCAGCAGTTCTGGATCAGATGGCCTGTACGAGCAGTACTTC. Amino acid sequence: CASSSGSDGLYEQYF.

The chain recombines TRBV7-7 with TRBJ2-1, with 7 nucleotides matching TRBD2. Per germline, CDR1 SSHAT and CDR2 FNYEAQ (reference sequence). The CDR3 has 15 residues. The ends lost 2 bases at V and 3 bases at J; junction bases unmatched: 4. The CDR3 sequence is CASSLRSGDYNEQFF. In nucleotides, the CDR3 is TGTGCCAGCAGCTTACGCAGCGGGGACTACAATGAGCAGTTCTTC.

V and J are TRBV19 and TRBJ2-2; TRBD2 is a possible D gene (6 bases). The CDR3 loop spans 15 amino acids. Germline assignment: CDR1 LNHDA and CDR2 SQIVND (reference sequence). V lost 4 bases and J 6 bases, leaving 15 bases between the germline ends. The chain's CDR3 is CASSTTGVWAGELFF. CDR3 bases: TGTGCCAGTAGTACGACGGGAGTCTGGGCCGGGGAGCTGTTTTTT.

About this clone itself: The same CDR3 can be traced to other DNA sequences in this sample. The rearrangement uses TRBV7-9 and TRBJ2-5; possibly TRBD2 for D (6 bases). Trimming left V 0 bases short and J 3 bases short, with 8 bases between. This CDR3 region has 14 residues. The germline V gene encodes CDR1 SEHNR and CDR2 FQNEAQ (reference sequence). This CDR3 is CASSLAGGKETQYF. CDR3 coding DNA: TGTGCCAGCAGCTTAGCCGGCGGGAAAGAGACCCAGTACTTC. Full variable domain (missing parts from reference TRBV7-9 and TRBJ2-5): DTGVSQNPRHKITKRGQNVTFRCDPISEHNRLYWYRQTLGQGPEFLTYFQNEAQLEKSRLLSDRFSAERPKGSFSTLEIQRTEQGDSAMYLCASSLAGGKETQYFGPGTRLLVL.

This clone was counted between two and nine times. The genes are TRBV11-2 and TRBJ1-3; no reliable D call. This CDR3 is built from 14 residues. The V gene lost 3 bases and the J gene lost 4 bases, with 10 bases spanning the gap. The germline gives CDR1 SGHAT, CDR2 FQNNGV. The CDR3 reads CASSFNPGGNTIYF. The CDR3 coding sequence is TGTGCCAGCAGCTTCAATCCTGGCGGAAACACCATATATTTT.

This clone was seen a single time. The rearrangement links TRBV27 to TRBJ2-2, with D perhaps matching TRBD1 (5 bases). The CDR3 runs 16 residues. V dropped 2 bases and J dropped 1 base, with 11 bases sitting between them. The germline V gene has CDR1 MNHEY and CDR2 SMNVEV (reference sequence). CDR3 protein: CASSLGLTVNTGELFF. The CDR3 DNA reads TGTGCCAGCAGTTTAGGTCTGACAGTGAACACCGGGGAGCTGTTTTTT.

The rearrangement uses TRBV28 and TRBJ2-7, with TRBD2 matching 8 bases. The CDR3 runs to 14 residues. The germline gives CDR1 MDHEN, CDR2 SYDVKM. Trimming cost V 9 bases and J 6 bases; bases outside gene matches: 13. The CDR3 loop reads CASTTPGRGGEQYF. The CDR3 DNA sequence: TGTGCCAGTACTACTCCGGGACGGGGGGGCGAGCAGTACTTC. Full variable domain (remainder filled in from reference TRBV28 and TRBJ2-7): DVKVTQSSRYLVKRTGEKVFLECVQDMDHENMFWYRQDPGLGLRLIYFSYDVKMKEKGDIPEGYSVSREKKERFSLILESASTNQTSMYLCASTTPGRGGEQYFGPGTRLTVT.

This chain joins TRBV7-8 and TRBJ1-2, with TRBD1 as a possible D gene (6 bases). Between the trimmed V and J ends, which lost 5 bases and 8 bases, there was a span of 12 bases. The CDR3 length is 12 residues. In germline, CDR1 is SGHVS, CDR2 FQNEAQ. This CDR3 is CASSPQGNGYTF. The CDR3 DNA reads as TGTGCCAGCAGCCCGCAGGGGAACGGCTACACCTTC.

The CDR3 coding sequence is TGTGCCTGGAGTGTCGGCAGGGGGTCCGGGGAGCTGTTTTTT. The encoded protein is CAWSVGRGSGELFF. The chain carries TRBV30 and TRBJ2-2, with 7 bases that match TRBD1. The CDR3 loop spans 14 amino acids. Germline CDR1 is GTSNPN and CDR2 is SVGIG (reference sequence). With 0 bases clipped from V and 6 bases from J, the junction kept 4 bases outside the gene matches.

V is TRBV6-6 and J is TRBJ2-2; D is possibly TRBD2 (5 bases). This CDR3 is built from 14 residues. CDR1 is MNHNY, CDR2 SVGAGI, per germline (reference sequence). Trimming took 6 bases from V and 4 from J, leaving 12 bases between them. CDR3 residues: CASSQTGSTGELFF. The CDR3, as DNA: TGTGCCAGCAGCCAAACGGGGAGCACCGGGGAGCTGTTTTTT.

This clone has only one observation. The chain joins TRBV5-4 to TRBJ2-7; the D gene is possibly TRBD1 (5 bases). Per germline, CDR1 SGHNT and CDR2 YYREEE (reference sequence). Trimming pared 3 bases from V and 4 bases from J, leaving 17 bases between. The CDR3 extends over 15 amino acids. CDR3 DNA: TGTGCCAGCAGCTCCCTGGACACCTTACTATACGAGCAGTACTTC. Residues: CASSSLDTLLYEQYF.

This chain uses TRBV2 with TRBJ1-5; 11 bases are a match to TRBD1. V was clipped by 5 bases and J by 7 bases; unmatched bases: 4. Germline CDR1 SNHLY, CDR2 FYNNEI. The CDR3 spans 14 residues. This CDR3 reads CASSTRDRGQPQHF. CDR3 bases: TGTGCCAGCAGTACCCGGGACAGGGGGCAGCCCCAGCATTTT.

This clone was counted at least ten times. Other DNA variants within this sample encode the same CDR3. The chain combines TRBV6-1 with TRBJ1-5, with TRBD1 as a possible D gene (6 bases). CDR1 MNHNS and CDR2 SASEGT come from the germline V gene. This CDR3 has 15 amino acids. The V end was cut by 3 bases, the J end by 0 bases, with 9 bases between. CDR3 sequence reads: CASSDNRASNQPQHF. CDR3 in DNA: TGTGCCAGCAGTGATAACAGGGCTAGCAATCAGCCCCAGCATTTT.

Of note for this clone: This sample also contains other DNA sequences that code for the same CDR3. V and J are TRBV18 and TRBJ2-7; D gene unclear. This CDR3 is 12 amino acids long. Germline CDR1 and CDR2: KGHSH and LQKENI. V was cut by 3 bases and J by 5 bases, with 8 bases left in between. CDR3 sequence reads: CASSPGSHEQYF. CDR3 DNA sequence: TGTGCCAGCTCACCTGGTTCCCACGAGCAGTACTTC.

This rearrangement joins TRBV6-5 to TRBJ2-5; D unresolved. V shed 6 bases and J shed 2 bases, with 10 bases lying between them. CDR3 length: 13 residues. Germline V gene lookup returns CDR1 MNHEY and CDR2 SVGAGI. The CDR3 sequence: CASRRRAQETQYF. DNA of the CDR3: TGTGCCAGCAGACGGCGCGCGCAAGAGACCCAGTACTTC.

The chain carries TRBV6-1 and TRBJ2-2; a possible D gene is TRBD2 (6 bases). This CDR3 is built from 15 residues. Per the germline V gene, CDR1 is MNHNS and CDR2 is SASEGT. With 7 bases removed from V and 7 bases from J, the gap between germline ends came to 19 bases. CDR3 in DNA: TGTGCCAGCACGTCCGGCGGTGGGGAGGACGGGGAGCTGTTTTTT. Translated: CASTSGGGEDGELFF.

V and J are TRBV10-3 and TRBJ2-1; TRBD2 aligns across 14 bases. Trimming cost V 11 bases and J 3 bases; bases outside gene matches: 9. Germline V gene sequence: CDR1 ENHRY, CDR2 SYGVKD. The CDR3 totals 16 residues. The CDR3 nucleotides are TGTGCCGTGACTAGCGGGAGGGGATTGGGCTACAATGAGCAGTTCTTC. It translates to CAVTSGRGLGYNEQFF.

The chain employs TRBV2 and TRBJ2-5, with unresolved D. The CDR3 has 14 residues. V was clipped by 8 bases and J by 5 bases, with 18 bases between them. Germline V CDR1 and CDR2: SNHLY, FYNNEI. The chain's CDR3 is CASAEQPFGETQYF. For the CDR3, the DNA is TGTGCCAGCGCAGAGCAGCCCTTCGGGGAGACCCAGTACTTC.

The chain combines TRBV5-4 with TRBJ1-2; D perhaps matches TRBD1 (5 bases). The CDR3 runs 15 residues. Per germline, CDR1 SGHNT and CDR2 YYREEE (reference sequence). V was shortened by 4 bases and J by 1 base, with 14 bases between the two germline ends. The CDR3 sequence is CASSNQGRVNYGYTF. The DNA of the CDR3 is TGTGCCAGCAGCAACCAGGGTCGGGTTAACTATGGCTACACCTTC.

The DNA for the CDR3 is TGTGCCAGCAGCCAAAGACAGCTCACAGATACGCAGTATTTT. Translated, it gives CASSQRQLTDTQYF. The chain recombines TRBV7-6 with TRBJ2-3; a possible D gene is TRBD1 (5 bases). The CDR3 extends over 14 amino acids. Germline V gives CDR1 SGHVS, CDR2 FNYEAQ. Trimming left V 5 bases short and J 2 bases short, with 11 bases between.

As for this clone: Given a much more abundant clone one base away, this may be a read error. The rearrangement joins TRBV4-2 to TRBJ2-1, with 9 bases aligning to TRBD2. After removal of 0 bases from V and 8 bases from J, the junction contained 8 bases not matched to a gene. The germline CDR1 and CDR2 sequences are LGHNA and YNFKEQ. This CDR3 is 16 amino acids long. The CDR3 is CASSQDPASGNDEQFF. The CDR3 bases are TGTGCCAGCAGCCAAGACCCGGCTAGCGGGAACGATGAGCAGTTCTTC.

The genes are TRBV6-1 and TRBJ2-2; TRBD2 matches at 12 bases. After removal of 6 bases from V and 6 bases from J, the junction contained 5 bases not matched to a gene. Germline V CDR1 and CDR2: MNHNS, SASEGT. The CDR3 has 15 residues. This CDR3 reads CASSGTSGFSGELFF. The CDR3 bases are TGTGCCAGCAGCGGGACTAGCGGGTTCTCCGGGGAGCTGTTTTTT.